This TCR beta chain was retrieved from a study of blood T cell repertoires in COVID-19. Whole-study context: Samples taken during acute and convalescent COVID-19 were collected in the United States, Italy and Spain. T cells, B-cell-depleted T cells, or PBMCs supplied cDNA or gDNA.

The CDR3 length is 15 residues. Trimming stripped 0 bases from V and 8 bases from J, with 13 bases between. Per the germline V gene, CDR1 is SGHTA and CDR2 is FQGNSA. Original methodology: Using reference gene primer amplification, nucleated cell counts were estimated. Sequencing was performed with immunoSEQ multiplex PCR; in TCRdb, only in-frame clones are kept and a portion is missing. The V and J calls and clone size are taken from that table; D and trimming were inferred from the DNA. The sample has around 230,000 clones; roughly 85% are singletons. The receptor was isolated from a man aged 50 to 59 with COVID-19, enrolled during active disease. This chain connects TRBV7-2 to TRBJ1-4; D is perhaps TRBD1 (6 bases). Specimen: peripheral blood. CDR3 sequence: CASSLARTDIEKLFF. The CDR3, as DNA: TGTGCCAGCAGCTTAGCGCGGACAGACATCGAAAAACTGTTTTTT.